Listed here are 21 T cell receptor beta chains from one sample, sequenced in a study of T-cell reconstitution after alpha-beta-depleted transplantation in children. Unique molecular identifiers tagged the TCRbeta library. TCRdb used MiXCR to reprocess the PCR reads, holding one entry per CDR3 protein. The sample has about 980,000 distinct CDR3 sequences, about 29% seen once. Sequencing was performed on PBMCs, mostly from graft donor cells, taken 360 days after TCRalphabeta/CD19-depleted stem cell transplant. The receptors come from a boy in the first two years of life who had a stem cell transplant for SCID, so the T cells may come from the graft donor.

The rearrangement joins TRBV2 to TRBJ1-2; 7 positions match TRBD1. V lost 4 bases and J lost 5; bases outside the gene matches: 10. Germline loops: CDR1 SNHLY, CDR2 FYNNEI. The CDR3 has 15 residues. The CDR3 spells CASSGPGTVSYGYTF. In DNA form, the CDR3 reads TGTGCCAGCAGTGGGCCCGGGACAGTAAGTTATGGCTACACCTTC.

This clonotype was counted a few times. The genes are TRBV12-3 or TRBV12-4 and TRBJ2-1; D uncertain. CDR3 length equals 12 residues. The V end was cut by 5 bases, the J end by 7 bases, with 9 bases between. Here the CDR3 reads CASSPLLNEQFF. The CDR3 nucleotides are TGTGCCAGCAGTCCCCTTCTTAATGAGCAGTTCTTC.

The genes are TRBV20-1 and TRBJ1-6; D is uncertain. Trimming pared 3 bases from V and 5 bases from J, leaving 20 bases between. Germline V gene sequence: CDR1 DFQATT, CDR2 SNEGSKA (reference sequence). This CDR3 is built from 17 residues. CDR3 sequence: CSASASRKVGNNSPLHF. CDR3 coding DNA: TGCAGTGCTAGTGCTAGTCGAAAGGTGGGAAATAATTCACCCCTCCACTTT.

The chain links TRBV7-2 to TRBJ2-2; 11 nucleotides align to TRBD1. The CDR3 contains 16 residues. Germline V CDR1 and CDR2: SGHTA, FQGNSA. Trimming removed 5 bases from V and 5 bases from J; junction bases left unmatched: 7. CDR3 protein: CASSRGQGVSTGELFF. In nucleotides, the CDR3 is TGTGCCAGCAGCCGGGGACAGGGGGTGTCTACCGGGGAGCTGTTTTTT. Full variable domain (rest looked up from reference TRBV7-2 and TRBJ2-2): GAGVSQSPSNKVTEKGKDVELRCDPISGHTALYWYRQSLGQGLEFLIYFQGNSAPDKSGLPSDRFSAERTGGSVSTLTIQRTQQEDSAVYLCASSRGQGVSTGELFFGEGSRLTVL.

There are a few counts of this clonotype. The V gene is TRBV20-1, the J gene TRBJ2-5, with D possibly matching TRBD2 (5 bases). Germline values: CDR1 DFQATT, CDR2 SNEGSKA (reference sequence). Deletions cut 3 bases from V and 3 bases from J, with 8 bases between. The CDR3 loop spans 12 amino acids. In DNA form, the CDR3 reads TGCAGTGCTAGCGGGGTTGAAGAGACCCAGTACTTC. It is translated as CSASGVEETQYF.

This chain links TRBV20-1 with TRBJ2-1; the match to TRBD2 covers 9 bases. Germline lookup yields CDR1 DFQATT and CDR2 SNEGSKA (reference sequence). After removal of 0 bases from V and 4 bases from J, the junction contained 7 bases not matched to a gene. CDR3 size: 16 residues. The CDR3 protein is CSAREAGRGGYNEQFF. CDR3 nucleotides: TGCAGTGCTAGAGAGGCAGGGCGGGGGGGTTACAATGAGCAGTTCTTC.

This clonotype was counted ten times or more. The chain couples TRBV9 to TRBJ2-1, with 8 positions matching TRBD1. Germline V gene sequence: CDR1 SGDLS, CDR2 YYNGEE. The V and J ends lost 4 bases and 7 bases, in that order; junction bases with no gene match: 7. The CDR3 runs to 14 residues. The CDR3 is CASSPEDRANEQFF. The CDR3 DNA follows: TGTGCCAGCAGCCCTGAGGACAGGGCAAATGAGCAGTTCTTC.

V usage is TRBV29-1 and J usage is TRBJ2-1; 9 bases align to TRBD2. Germline V gene data show CDR1 as SQVTM and CDR2 as ANQGSEA. V lost 0 bases and J lost 2; bases outside the gene matches: 2. This CDR3 spans 15 amino acids. Here the CDR3 DNA reads TGCAGCGTTGAAGATGGCGGGGGGGCCTACAATGAGCAGTTCTTC. Protein sequence: CSVEDGGGAYNEQFF.

The sample holds one count of this clonotype. This rearrangement joins TRBV15 to TRBJ2-7; D is possibly TRBD2 (6 bases). The CDR3 is 14 amino acids. The germline gives CDR1 LNHNV, CDR2 YYDKDF (reference sequence). Deletions cut 5 bases from V and 0 bases from J, with 11 bases between. The CDR3 loop is CATSGGTDSYEQYF. The CDR3 DNA is TGTGCCACCAGCGGAGGGACGGACTCCTACGAGCAGTACTTC.

This clonotype was picked up a small number of times. The V call is TRBV4-3, the J call TRBJ2-7, with D uncertain. The germline V gene has CDR1 LGHNA and CDR2 YSLEER. This CDR3 is 13 amino acids long. V was trimmed by 0 bases and J by 5 bases, leaving 8 bases between them. The CDR3 sequence: CASSQEIPHEQYF. As DNA, the CDR3 is TGCGCCAGCAGCCAAGAAATCCCCCACGAGCAGTACTTC.

This clonotype was counted many times. This sequence joins TRBV12-3 or TRBV12-4 and TRBJ2-2; D is ambiguous. The V and J ends lost 5 bases and 2 bases respectively, with 15 bases between them. The CDR3 length is 16 residues. DNA for the CDR3: TGTGCCAGCAGTGCTGGACGGACGACCAACACCGGGGAGCTGTTTTTT. This codes for CASSAGRTTNTGELFF.

This clonotype was seen at least ten times. The chain joins TRBV5-1 to TRBJ2-1; a possible D gene is TRBD2 (5 bases). The CDR3 length is 13 residues. The V end lost 4 bases, the J end lost 4 bases, and 9 bases lay between the germline ends. Germline values: CDR1 SGHRS, CDR2 YFSETQ. The CDR3 loop is CASSGESYNEQFF. Written as DNA, the CDR3 is TGCGCCAGCAGCGGGGAGAGTTACAATGAGCAGTTCTTC.

CDR3 loop: CASSPLGRGGMETQYF. CDR3 DNA: TGTGCCAGCAGCCCGCTCGGGCGGGGGGGCATGGAGACCCAGTACTTC. The V and J genes are TRBV3-1 and TRBJ2-5, with 9 bases that match TRBD2. This CDR3 is built from 16 residues. Trimming at V came to 4 bases and at J to 5 bases, leaving 11 bases not matched to a gene. CDR1 LGHDT and CDR2 YNNKEL come from the germline V gene (reference sequence).

V and J are TRBV7-3 and TRBJ2-3; 12 bases are shared with TRBD1. The CDR3 extends over 17 amino acids. The V gene end was trimmed by 6 bases and the J gene end by 3 bases; junction bases not matched to a gene: 10. Germline CDR1 and CDR2: SGHTA and FQGTGA. CDR3 DNA sequence: TGTGCCAGCAGTCCCGGGACAGGGGGCAGAAGGACAGATACGCAGTATTTT. Encoded protein: CASSPGTGGRRTDTQYF.

The rearrangement links TRBV24-1 to TRBJ2-2; D may be TRBD1 (5 bases). The CDR3 spans 12 residues. The ends were cut back, 10 bases at V and 0 bases at J, with 5 bases in the middle. Germline CDR1 KGHDR, CDR2 SFDVKD. The chain's CDR3 is CATTANTGELFF. The CDR3 nucleotides read TGTGCCACGACAGCGAACACCGGGGAGCTGTTTTTT.

J is TRBJ2-1 and V is TRBV6-1; possibly TRBD1 or TRBD2 for D (6 bases each). Trimming removed 4 bases at V and 9 bases at J, with 19 bases between. Germline V CDR1 and CDR2: MNHNS, SASEGT. The CDR3 consists of 15 residues. DNA for the CDR3: TGTGCCAGCAGTGTCCTCGGGGGCCCTACCTTTGAGCAGTTCTTC. It yields the protein CASSVLGGPTFEQFF.

This clonotype was detected a few times. The rearrangement joins TRBV24-1 to TRBJ2-1; 7 bases are a match to TRBD2. This CDR3 spans 14 amino acids. After removal of 4 bases from V and 7 bases from J, the junction contained 6 bases not matched to a gene. From germline, CDR1 is KGHDR and CDR2 SFDVKD. In nucleotides, the CDR3 is TGTGCCACCAGTGAAGCGGGGATGCCGAATGAGCAGTTCTTC. Translating gives CATSEAGMPNEQFF.

This clonotype was detected only a few times. The chain employs TRBV6-1 and TRBJ2-1; TRBD1 agrees at 8 bases. Germline V gene sequence: CDR1 MNHNS, CDR2 SASEGT. CDR3 length: 15 residues. After removal of 5 bases from V and 7 bases from J, the junction contained 10 bases not matched to a gene. The CDR3 is CASSTTGVSLNEQFF. CDR3 nucleotides: TGTGCCAGCAGTACGACAGGGGTGTCATTGAATGAGCAGTTCTTC.

V is TRBV5-1 and J is TRBJ1-4, with D possibly being TRBD1 (6 bases). Germline assignment: CDR1 SGHRS and CDR2 YFSETQ. V was shortened by 3 bases and J by 3 bases, with 12 bases between the two germline ends. The CDR3 runs 15 residues. CDR3 sequence reads: CASSSGQRSNEKLFF. The CDR3 DNA sequence: TGCGCCAGCAGCTCCGGACAGCGATCTAATGAAAAACTGTTTTTT. Variable domain in full (rest from reference TRBV5-1 and TRBJ1-4): KAGVTQTPRYLIKTRGQQVTLSCSPISGHRSVSWYQQTPGQGLQFLFEYFSETQRNKGNFPGRFSGRQFSNSRSEMNVSTLELGDSALYLCASSSGQRSNEKLFFGSGTQLSVL.

The rearrangement links TRBV5-1 to TRBJ2-2; D possibly corresponds to TRBD2 (6 bases). There are 16 residues in the CDR3. V dropped 4 bases and J dropped 6 bases, with 19 bases sitting between them. Germline lookup yields CDR1 SGHRS and CDR2 YFSETQ. CDR3 bases: TGCGCCAGCAGCCTTGGGAGGACCCCCGGCCCCGGGGAGCTGTTTTTT. Protein product: CASSLGRTPGPGELFF.

This chain joins TRBV5-1 and TRBJ2-1; 9 bases fit TRBD2. In germline, CDR1 is SGHRS, CDR2 YFSETQ. Trimming at V came to 7 bases and at J to 6 bases, leaving 5 bases not matched to a gene. The CDR3 runs 13 residues. CDR3 sequence: CASRSGGINEQFF. The CDR3 nucleotides are TGCGCCAGCCGGAGCGGGGGGATCAATGAGCAGTTCTTC. The variable domain in full, completed from reference TRBV5-1 and TRBJ2-1, reads KAGVTQTPRYLIKTRGQQVTLSCSPISGHRSVSWYQQTPGQGLQFLFEYFSETQRNKGNFPGRFSGRQFSNSRSEMNVSTLELGDSALYLCASRSGGINEQFFGPGTRLTVL.